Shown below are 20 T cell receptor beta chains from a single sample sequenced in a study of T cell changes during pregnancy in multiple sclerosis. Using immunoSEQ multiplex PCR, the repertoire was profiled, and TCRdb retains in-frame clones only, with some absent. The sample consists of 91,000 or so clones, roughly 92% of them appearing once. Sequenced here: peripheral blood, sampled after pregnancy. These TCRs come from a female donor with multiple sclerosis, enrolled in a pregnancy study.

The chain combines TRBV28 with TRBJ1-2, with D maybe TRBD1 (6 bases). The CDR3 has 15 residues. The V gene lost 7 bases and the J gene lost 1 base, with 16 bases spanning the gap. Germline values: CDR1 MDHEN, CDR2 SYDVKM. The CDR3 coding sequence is TGTGCCAGCACCCCTCCGATGGACAGTAACTATGGCTACACCTTC. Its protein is CASTPPMDSNYGYTF.

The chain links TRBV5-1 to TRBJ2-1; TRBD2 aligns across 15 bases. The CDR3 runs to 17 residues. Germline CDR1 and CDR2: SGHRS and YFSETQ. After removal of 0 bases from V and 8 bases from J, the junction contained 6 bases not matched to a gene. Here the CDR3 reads CASSLGTSGRAAHEQFF. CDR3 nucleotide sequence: TGCGCCAGCAGCTTGGGGACTAGCGGGAGGGCCGCCCATGAGCAGTTCTTC.

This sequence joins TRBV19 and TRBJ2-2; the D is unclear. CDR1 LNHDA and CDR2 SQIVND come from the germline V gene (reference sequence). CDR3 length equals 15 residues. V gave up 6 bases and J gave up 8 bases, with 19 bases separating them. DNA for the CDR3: TGTGCCAGTAGAGAAAGGTCCAGCCAGCGAGGGGAGCTGTTTTTT. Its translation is CASRERSSQRGELFF. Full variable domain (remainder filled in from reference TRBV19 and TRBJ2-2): DGGITQSPKYLFRKEGQNVTLSCEQNLNHDAMYWYRQDPGQGLRLIYYSQIVNDFQKGDIAEGYSVSREKKESFPLTVTSAQKNPTAFYLCASRERSSQRGELFFGEGSRLTVL.

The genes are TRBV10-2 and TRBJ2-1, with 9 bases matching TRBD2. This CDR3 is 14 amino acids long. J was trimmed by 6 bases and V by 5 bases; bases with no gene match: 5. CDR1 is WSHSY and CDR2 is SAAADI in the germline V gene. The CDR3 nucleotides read TGCGCCAGCAGTCCGGCGGGAGGGTTCAATGAGCAGTTCTTC. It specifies CASSPAGGFNEQFF.

The CDR3 reads CASSLGPNYEQYF. The DNA for the CDR3 is TGTGCCAGCAGTTTAGGGCCCAACTACGAGCAGTACTTC. J is TRBJ2-7 and V is TRBV27; D is undetermined. The CDR3 consists of 13 residues. Trimming removed 2 bases from V and 3 bases from J, with 8 bases in between. The germline V gene has CDR1 MNHEY and CDR2 SMNVEV (reference sequence).

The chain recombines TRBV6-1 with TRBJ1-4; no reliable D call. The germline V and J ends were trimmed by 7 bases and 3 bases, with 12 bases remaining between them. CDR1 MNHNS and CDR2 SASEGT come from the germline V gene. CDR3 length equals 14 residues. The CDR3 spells CASTQNAANEKLFF. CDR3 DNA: TGTGCCAGCACCCAAAACGCGGCTAATGAAAAACTGTTTTTT.

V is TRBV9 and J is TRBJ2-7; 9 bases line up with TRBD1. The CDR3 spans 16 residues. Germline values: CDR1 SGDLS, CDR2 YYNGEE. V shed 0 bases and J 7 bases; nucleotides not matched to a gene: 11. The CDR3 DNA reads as TGTGCCAGCAGCGTAGCCCCGGGACAGGGAAAAGGTGAGCAGTACTTC. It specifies CASSVAPGQGKGEQYF.

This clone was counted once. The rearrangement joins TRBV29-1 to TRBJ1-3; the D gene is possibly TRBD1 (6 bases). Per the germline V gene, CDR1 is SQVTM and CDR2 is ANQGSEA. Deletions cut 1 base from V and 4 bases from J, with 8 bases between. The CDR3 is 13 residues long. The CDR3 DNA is TGCAGCGTTGAAGGACAGGCCGGAAACACCATATATTTT. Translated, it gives CSVEGQAGNTIYF.

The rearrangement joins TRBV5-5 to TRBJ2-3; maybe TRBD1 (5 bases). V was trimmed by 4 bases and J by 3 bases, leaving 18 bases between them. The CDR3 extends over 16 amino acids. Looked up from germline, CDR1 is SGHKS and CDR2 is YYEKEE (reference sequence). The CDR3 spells CASSPDLGVGTDTQYF. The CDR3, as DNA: TGTGCCAGCAGCCCGGACCTAGGGGTCGGGACAGATACGCAGTATTTT.

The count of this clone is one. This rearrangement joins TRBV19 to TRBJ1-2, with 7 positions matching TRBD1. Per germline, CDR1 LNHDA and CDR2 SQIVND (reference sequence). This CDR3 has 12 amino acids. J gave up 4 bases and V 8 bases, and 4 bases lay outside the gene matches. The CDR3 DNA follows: TGTGCCAGTGAGGACAGGATCTATGGCTACACCTTC. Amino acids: CASEDRIYGYTF.

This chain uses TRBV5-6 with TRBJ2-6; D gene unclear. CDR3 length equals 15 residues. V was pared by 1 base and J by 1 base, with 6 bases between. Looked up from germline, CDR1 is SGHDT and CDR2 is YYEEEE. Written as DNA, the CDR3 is TGTGCCAGCAGCTTGCAGCGTTCTGGGGCCAACGTCCTGACTTTC. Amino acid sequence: CASSLQRSGANVLTF.

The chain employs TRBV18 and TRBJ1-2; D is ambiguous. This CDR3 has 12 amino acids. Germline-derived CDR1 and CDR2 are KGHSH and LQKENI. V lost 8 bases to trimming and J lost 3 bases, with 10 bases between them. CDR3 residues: CASRFGDYGYTF. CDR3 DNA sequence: TGTGCCAGCCGGTTCGGGGACTATGGCTACACCTTC.

In DNA form, the CDR3 reads TGTGCCAGCAGCTTTTTGATCCTGGCTAGAGGGCACACAGATACGCAGTATTTT. This translates into CASSFLILARGHTDTQYF. The chain joins TRBV5-4 to TRBJ2-3; possibly TRBD2 for D (5 bases). This CDR3 has 18 amino acids. Between the trimmed V and J ends, which lost 2 bases and 2 bases, there was a span of 21 bases. Germline CDR1 SGHNT, CDR2 YYREEE (reference sequence).

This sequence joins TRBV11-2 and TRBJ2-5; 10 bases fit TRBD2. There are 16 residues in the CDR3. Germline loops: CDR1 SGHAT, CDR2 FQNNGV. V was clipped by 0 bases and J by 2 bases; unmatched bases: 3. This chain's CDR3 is CASSLDPGLAQETQYF. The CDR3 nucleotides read TGTGCCAGCAGCTTAGATCCGGGACTAGCGCAAGAGACCCAGTACTTC.

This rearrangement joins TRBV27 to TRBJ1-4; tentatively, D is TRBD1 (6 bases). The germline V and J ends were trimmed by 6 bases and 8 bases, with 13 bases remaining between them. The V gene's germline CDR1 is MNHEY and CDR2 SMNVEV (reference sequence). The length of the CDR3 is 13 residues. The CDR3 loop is CASREQGEEKLFF. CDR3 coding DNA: TGTGCCAGCAGAGAACAGGGCGAAGAAAAACTGTTTTTT. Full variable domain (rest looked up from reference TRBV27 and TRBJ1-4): EAQVTQNPRYLITVTGKKLTVTCSQNMNHEYMSWYRQDPGLGLRQIYYSMNVEVTDKGDVPEGYKVSRKEKRNFPLILESPSPNQTSLYFCASREQGEEKLFFGSGTQLSVL.

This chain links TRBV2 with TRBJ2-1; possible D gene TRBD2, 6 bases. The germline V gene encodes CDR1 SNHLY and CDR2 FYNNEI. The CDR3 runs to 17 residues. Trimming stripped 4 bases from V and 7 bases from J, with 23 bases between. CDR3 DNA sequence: TGTGCCAGCAGTGCATGGGCGAGCGGGCGTCTAGGGAATGAGCAGTTCTTC. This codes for CASSAWASGRLGNEQFF.

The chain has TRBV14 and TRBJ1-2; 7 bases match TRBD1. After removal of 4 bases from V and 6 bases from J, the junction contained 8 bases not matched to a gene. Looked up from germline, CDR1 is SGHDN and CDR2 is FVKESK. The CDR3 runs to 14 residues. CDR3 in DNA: TGTGCCAGCAGCCCCGGGTACAGGGGTGATGGCTACACCTTC. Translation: CASSPGYRGDGYTF.

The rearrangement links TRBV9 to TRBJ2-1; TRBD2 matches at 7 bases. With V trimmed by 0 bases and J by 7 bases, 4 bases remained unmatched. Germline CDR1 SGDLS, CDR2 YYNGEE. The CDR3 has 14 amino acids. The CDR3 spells CASSVGGSGNEQFF. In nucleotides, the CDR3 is TGTGCCAGCAGCGTAGGCGGGAGTGGAAATGAGCAGTTCTTC.

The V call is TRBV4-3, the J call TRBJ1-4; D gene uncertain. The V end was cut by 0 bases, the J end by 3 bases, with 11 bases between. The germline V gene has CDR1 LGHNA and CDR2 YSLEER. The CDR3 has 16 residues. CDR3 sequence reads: CASSQDRDLPNEKLFF. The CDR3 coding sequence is TGCGCCAGCAGCCAAGATCGAGATTTGCCTAATGAAAAACTGTTTTTT.

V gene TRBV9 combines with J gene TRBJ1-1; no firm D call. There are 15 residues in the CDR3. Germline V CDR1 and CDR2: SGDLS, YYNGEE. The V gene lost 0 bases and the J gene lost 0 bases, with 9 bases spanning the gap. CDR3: CASSVGQVLNTEAFF. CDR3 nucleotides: TGTGCCAGCAGCGTAGGGCAGGTCTTGAACACTGAAGCTTTCTTT.